This T cell receptor (beta chain) derives from a study of shared clonotypes between healthy human individuals (dated by TCRdb to 2018 to 2021). As for the study more broadly: The cohort comprised a couple of women and a few men aged 18 to 49 years. For each donor, CD4 naive and CD4 memory were each run on three plates, CD8 naive on two plates, and CD8 memory on one plate. To estimate repertoire size and how much clonotypes are shared between individuals, the study performed deep sequencing of blood TCR repertoires from a handful of healthy adults. To increase sequencing depth and limit assay-specific biases, different laboratories used diverse techniques to prepare libraries and sequence TCR repertoires. Between about 0.9 and 10 billion PBMCs per donor were obtained by leukapheresis.

Spanning cysteine to phenylalanine, the CDR3 consists of 20 amino acids. The only DNA kept is the CDR3, 60 bases in frame from the first base. A note on this clone: The antigen it binds to is not known. The input lacks base qualities; no much larger clone sits a single base away.

General findings and caveats noted by the study authors: Pairwise subsampling led to the expectation that sequencing depth would affect the degree of clonotype sharing among donors. Even with the large sequencing depth, rarefaction of the sorted-subset datasets indicated that sequencing was incomplete. About 4.5% of naive CD4, around 4% of naive CD8, roughly 2.4% of memory CD4, and 0.4% of memory CD8 clonotypes were shared across several donors. Compared with non-shared clonotypes, the clonotypes found in all four sorted-subset donors had higher generation probabilities. Naive subsets generally had larger estimated clonotype richness than memory subsets. Sampling was restricted to blood, and TCR repertoires in tissue are likely to differ from TCR repertoires in blood. The small number of donors limited the genetic and exposure-history diversity represented.

Using the deep immunoSEQ assay, TCR CDR3 regions were amplified from genomic DNA by multiplex PCR. Genomic DNA extracted from each cell subset was distributed evenly over all wells of several immunoSEQ 96-well plates, and each plate served as one replicate. For sorted subsets, approximately 200 ng of genomic DNA, equivalent to 30,000 or so T cell genomes, went into each replicate PCR. The purified libraries were quantified using a Qubit 3.0 fluorometer, sized with a Bioanalyzer 2100, and then quantified again using the KAPA Library Quantification kit. Every immunoSEQ 96-well plate was sequenced on a separate single-read 150-cycle Illumina NextSeq 550 flow cell. The original pipeline was this. The immunoSEQ output contained only junctional sequences without quality scores, so filtering could not match that applied to full-length reads. Sequences were annotated with PyIR, a Python wrapper for IgBLAST v1.9, and V/J genes and CDR3 were assigned using IMGT germline references. Reads were removed for weak V/J assignments (E-value above 1e-6), missing CDR3, stop codons, out-of-frame junctions, or ambiguous translated residues. V3J clonotypes were defined as sequences sharing an identical inferred V gene, J gene, and CDR3 amino acid sequence. To compute the percentage overlap between repertoires, the number of shared unique clonotypes was divided by the size of the smaller repertoire. Three approaches were used to assess repertoire richness: RTK rarefaction, the Chao1 estimator, and Recon v2.1 estimates of unobserved clonotypes. Generation probabilities for all TCRbeta clonotypes obtained by the gDNA method from a few donors were computed using OLGA. TCRdb obtained this table from immuneACCESS and retained in-frame rearrangements with V and J assigned. These tables miss some clones; where compared with another copy, unresolved V genes account for less than half of the shortfall, and the remainder is unexplained. V and J calls plus clone size are reproduced from that table; the DNA served to infer D and trimming. This sample has about 2.1 million clones in its table, and about 94% of those were observed once. About 1.6% of the sample is in the top ten clones.

For the CD8 naive samples, CD45RO-negative cells were positively selected for CCR7, yielding a CD45RA+CCR7+ population from which TemRA cells were excluded. Healthy HIV-negative adults with no recently reported acute infections or vaccinations were included as donors. All donors were Caucasian adults living in Nashville, Tennessee, USA. Blood was obtained by leukapheresis, after which PBMCs were separated by Ficoll-Histopaque density gradient centrifugation and cryopreserved in liquid nitrogen vapor phase. Analytical flow cytometry was used to check the purity and quantity of every magnetically sorted T cell population. Genomic DNA was isolated from each sorted fraction and quantified by UV absorbance on a Nanodrop 2000c.

The sequence is built from TRBV12-2 and TRBJ2-3; TRBD2 was called by the table and not checked on the DNA. TRBV12-2 is labeled a pseudogene. The source of this sequence is a man younger than 35 in good health. Some clones in this sample may be carry-over from other donors' samples. The sequencing input was naive CD8+ T cells from PBMCs. Read against the paper, the sample's cell subset or site label means: CD45RA+CCR7+. The DNA sequence reads TGTGCAAGTCGCTTATCAGGACTAGCGGGAGGGAGATCAGCCACAGATACGCAGTATTTT. It specifies CASRLSGLAGGRSATDTQYF.